This record concerns one T cell receptor beta chain sequence. Donors needed at least one pre-ART PBMC sample plus at least two post-ART samples. CDR3 length: 14 amino acids. Germline V CDR1 and CDR2: SEHNR, FQNEAQ (reference sequence). J gave up 4 bases and V 3 bases, and 4 bases lay outside the gene matches. Survey-level immunoSEQ v3.0 assays were run. The repertoire was sequenced with immunoSEQ multiplex PCR; TCRdb's copy has only in-frame clones and lacks some. This table holds about 38,000 clones, 75% to 90% found once. The data derive from a study of long-term antiretroviral therapy in people with HIV. Study details: It was about a decade after the earliest samples that the 2015 immediate-ART recommendation appeared.

The chain joins TRBV7-9 to TRBJ1-1; 8 bases agree with TRBD1. The receptor comes from a man in his late teens or twenties with HIV. Sequenced here: unsorted PBMCs, sampled 1.5 years after starting antiretroviral therapy. As DNA, the CDR3 is TGTGCCAGCAGCTTCGGACAGGGTCCCACTGAAGCTTTCTTT. As protein: CASSFGQGPTEAFF.